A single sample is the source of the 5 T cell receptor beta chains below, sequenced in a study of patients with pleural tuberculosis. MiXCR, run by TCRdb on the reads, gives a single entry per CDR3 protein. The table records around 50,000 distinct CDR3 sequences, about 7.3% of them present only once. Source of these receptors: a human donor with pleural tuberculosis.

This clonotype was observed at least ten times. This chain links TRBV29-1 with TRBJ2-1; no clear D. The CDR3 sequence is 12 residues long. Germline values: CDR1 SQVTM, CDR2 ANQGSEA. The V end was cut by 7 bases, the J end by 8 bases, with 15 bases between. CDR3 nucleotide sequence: TGCAGCGCTTGTAACGCCGGCGATGAGCAGTTCTTC. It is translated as CSACNAGDEQFF.

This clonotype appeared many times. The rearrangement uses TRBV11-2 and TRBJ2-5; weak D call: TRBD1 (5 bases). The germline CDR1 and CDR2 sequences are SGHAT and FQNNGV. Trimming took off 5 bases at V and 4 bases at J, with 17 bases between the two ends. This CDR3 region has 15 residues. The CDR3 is CASSPRQGKGETQYF. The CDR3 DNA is TGTGCCAGCAGCCCCAGGCAGGGAAAGGGAGAGACCCAGTACTTC. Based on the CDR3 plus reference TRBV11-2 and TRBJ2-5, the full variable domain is EAGVAQSPRYKIIEKRQSVAFWCNPISGHATLYWYQQILGQGPKLLIQFQNNGVVDDSQLPKDRFSAERLKGVDSTLKIQPAKLEDSAVYLCASSPRQGKGETQYFGPGTRLLVL.

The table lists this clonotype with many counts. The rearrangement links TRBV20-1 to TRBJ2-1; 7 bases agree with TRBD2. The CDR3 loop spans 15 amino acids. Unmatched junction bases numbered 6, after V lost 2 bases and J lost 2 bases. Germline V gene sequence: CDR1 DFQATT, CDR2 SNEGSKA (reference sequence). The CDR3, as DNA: TGCAGTGCTAGATGGGGACTACGGACCTACAATGAGCAGTTCTTC. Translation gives CSARWGLRTYNEQFF.

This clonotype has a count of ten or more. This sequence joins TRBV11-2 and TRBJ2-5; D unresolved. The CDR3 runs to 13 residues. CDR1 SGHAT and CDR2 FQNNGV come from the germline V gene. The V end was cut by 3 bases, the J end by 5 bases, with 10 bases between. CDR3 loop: CASSLSLSETQYF. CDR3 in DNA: TGTGCCAGCAGCTTGTCACTGAGTGAGACCCAGTACTTC.

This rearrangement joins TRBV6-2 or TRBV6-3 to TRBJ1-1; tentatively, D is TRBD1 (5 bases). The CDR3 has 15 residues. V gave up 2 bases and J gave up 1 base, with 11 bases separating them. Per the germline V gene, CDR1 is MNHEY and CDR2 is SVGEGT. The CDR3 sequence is CASSYDVGGNTEAFF. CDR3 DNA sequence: TGTGCCAGCAGTTACGATGTCGGGGGGAACACTGAAGCTTTCTTT.